This TCR beta chain was documented in a study of shared clonotypes between healthy human individuals. Study conclusions and caveats: Sequencing of the sorted subsets was shown by rarefaction to be incomplete despite large depth.

The CDR3 extends over 15 amino acids. V dropped 5 bases and J dropped 0; count of bases not matched to a gene: 5. Germline V gene data show CDR1 as SGHDT and CDR2 as YYEEEE. For this clone: Its antigen remains unknown.

Using roughly 200 ng DNA, some 30,000 T cell genomes, the sorted-subset replicate PCRs were run. Per the authors' pipeline: Junction-only sequences produced by ImmunoSEQ had no quality scores, so filtering differed. Sequenced by immunoSEQ multiplex PCR; TCRdb stores in-frame clones only, minus some. The DNA gave D and trimming, while V, J and clone size come from that table. The table lists approximately 2.5 million clones, more than 90% of them singletons. The TCR originated in a man aged 18 to 29 in good health. This chain connects TRBV5-6 to TRBJ2-3; 8 nucleotides line up with TRBD2. Sequencing was performed on naive CD4+ T cells sorted from blood. Subset here: CD45RA+ positively selected. CDR3: CASSYRTSSTDTQYF. As DNA, the CDR3 is TGTGCCAGCAGTTACAGGACTAGCAGCACAGATACGCAGTATTTT.